This passage covers 23 T cell receptor beta chains from one sample sequenced in a study of cytomegalovirus exposure and HLA in healthy donors. A multiplex PCR was run with 60 Vbeta primers and 13 Jbeta primers. Sequencing used immunoSEQ multiplex PCR; TCRdb keeps in-frame clones, though not all of them. The repertoire holds more than 90,000 clones, less than 80% seen once, with 2.5% to 4% in the top ten. Sequencing used PBMCs. These receptors were taken from a woman aged 40 to 55 in good health and CMV-seronegative.

The genes are TRBV28 and TRBJ2-7; 7 nucleotides line up with TRBD2. This CDR3 has 15 residues. Germline loops: CDR1 MDHEN, CDR2 SYDVKM. V shed 5 bases, J shed 3 bases, and the junction held 10 bases outside the gene matches. CDR3 sequence (DNA): TGTGCCAGCAGTCCGCGACTAGCACTAAACTACGAGCAGTACTTC. Translation gives CASSPRLALNYEQYF.

The chain employs TRBV2 and TRBJ1-1; D gene unclear. The germline gives CDR1 SNHLY, CDR2 FYNNEI. The CDR3 loop spans 12 amino acids. V gave up 8 bases and J gave up 1 base, with 8 bases separating them. CDR3 nucleotides: TGTGCCAGCCTAGGTGGGAACACTGAAGCTTTCTTT. It codes for CASLGGNTEAFF.

J is TRBJ2-2 and V is TRBV19, with 8 nucleotides matching TRBD2. The ends lost 7 bases at V and 5 bases at J; junction bases unmatched: 12. The CDR3 covers 16 residues. Germline CDR1 reads LNHDA; CDR2 reads SQIVND (reference sequence). The CDR3 loop reads CASNSPGGPRTGELFF. CDR3 DNA: TGTGCCAGTAACTCTCCGGGAGGGCCAAGGACCGGGGAGCTGTTTTTT.

The V call is TRBV7-3, the J call TRBJ2-7; 8 bases are shared with TRBD1. The germline CDR1 and CDR2 sequences are SGHTA and FQGTGA. The CDR3 is made up of 14 amino acids. Trimming took 5 bases from V and 3 from J; bases not matched to a gene: 6. Written as DNA, the CDR3 is TGTGCCAGCAGCACCGACAGGGGTAGCTACGAGCAGTACTTC. Translating it yields CASSTDRGSYEQYF.

The chain employs TRBV9 and TRBJ1-1, with a tentative D call TRBD1 (6 bases). Germline V gene data show CDR1 as SGDLS and CDR2 as YYNGEE. This CDR3 spans 15 amino acids. The V and J ends lost 2 bases and 8 bases respectively, with 19 bases between them. The CDR3 DNA sequence: TGTGCCAGCAGCGTCCCTGCCCGGGACACTCTAGAAGCTTTCTTT. Protein sequence: CASSVPARDTLEAFF. Together with reference TRBV9 and TRBJ1-1, the CDR3 gives the full variable domain: DSGVTQTPKHLITATGQRVTLRCSPRSGDLSVYWYQQSLDQGLQFLIQYYNGEERAKGNILERFSAQQFPDLHSELNLSSLELGDSALYFCASSVPARDTLEAFFGQGTRLTVV.

This clone was recorded once. The V call is TRBV6-4, the J call TRBJ2-1; 8 bases line up with TRBD2. The J segment lost 10 bases and the V segment lost 6 bases, leaving 11 bases of the junction unmatched. Germline-derived CDR1 and CDR2 are MRHNA and SNTAGT. The CDR3 has 14 residues. The CDR3 loop reads CASSRAGEVDEQFF. As DNA, the CDR3 is TGTGCCAGCAGCCGAGCGGGAGAGGTGGACGAGCAGTTCTTC.

V and J are TRBV19 and TRBJ2-1; 7 positions agree with TRBD2. V shed 7 bases, J shed 5 bases, and the junction held 11 bases outside the gene matches. The CDR3 extends over 15 amino acids. Germline CDR1 is LNHDA and CDR2 is SQIVND (reference sequence). CDR3 in amino acids: CASNERGPLHNEQFF. The CDR3 DNA sequence: TGTGCCAGTAACGAGCGGGGCCCCCTGCACAATGAGCAGTTCTTC.

V usage is TRBV5-1 and J usage is TRBJ1-3; D is ambiguous. Germline V gene sequence: CDR1 SGHRS, CDR2 YFSETQ. This CDR3 is built from 14 residues. V dropped 2 bases and J dropped 3 bases, with 9 bases sitting between them. The CDR3 sequence is CASSFSGNGNTIYF. The CDR3 DNA is TGCGCCAGCAGCTTTTCGGGAAATGGAAACACCATATATTTT.

The chain recombines TRBV5-1 with TRBJ1-1; no reliable D call. V was pared by 1 base and J by 5 bases, with 9 bases between. CDR3 length equals 13 residues. From germline, CDR1 is SGHRS and CDR2 YFSETQ. CDR3 protein: CASSLSGGTEAFF. The CDR3 DNA reads TGCGCCAGCAGCTTGAGCGGCGGGACTGAAGCTTTCTTT.

The V gene is TRBV7-2, the J gene TRBJ2-7; 8 bases map to TRBD2. This CDR3 region has 16 residues. Germline V gene sequence: CDR1 SGHTA, CDR2 FQGNSA. The V gene end was trimmed by 2 bases and the J gene end by 0 bases; junction bases not matched to a gene: 6. CDR3 sequence (DNA): TGTGCCAGCAGCTTACAAGCGGGAGTAACCTCCTACGAGCAGTACTTC. Encoded protein: CASSLQAGVTSYEQYF.

This clone was picked up one time. The chain combines TRBV6-5 with TRBJ2-1, with 7 bases lining up with TRBD2. CDR3 length equals 15 residues. Per germline, CDR1 MNHEY and CDR2 SVGAGI. Trimming at V came to 0 bases and at J to 7 bases, leaving 6 bases not matched to a gene. CDR3 nucleotide sequence: TGTGCCAGCAGTTACTCGGGAGGGCCGCATAATGAGCAGTTCTTC. This codes for CASSYSGGPHNEQFF.

The chain uses TRBV30 and TRBJ1-1, with unresolved D. Germline V CDR1 and CDR2: GTSNPN, SVGIG (reference sequence). The CDR3 spans 13 residues. V was shortened by 2 bases and J by 4 bases, with 11 bases between the two germline ends. The CDR3: CAWSFYRGTEAFF. The CDR3 nucleotides are TGTGCCTGGAGTTTTTACCGGGGCACTGAAGCTTTCTTT.

The rearrangement links TRBV18 to TRBJ2-2; D is possibly TRBD2 (6 bases). CDR1 and CDR2 from the germline V gene are KGHSH and LQKENI. Trimming pared 2 bases from V and 5 bases from J, leaving 12 bases between. This CDR3 has 15 residues. As DNA, the CDR3 is TGTGCCAGCTCACCAAGCCGGGAGAAGACCGGGGAGCTGTTTTTT. This codes for CASSPSREKTGELFF.

The chain joins TRBV4-1 to TRBJ1-4, with a tentative D call TRBD1 (5 bases). Germline V gene lookup returns CDR1 MGHRA and CDR2 YSYEKL. This CDR3 region has 12 residues. Trimming cost V 5 bases and J 8 bases, with 9 bases left between them. The CDR3 protein is CASSLWGEKLFF. The DNA for the CDR3 is TGCGCCAGCAGCTTATGGGGCGAAAAACTGTTTTTT.

The chain carries TRBV28 and TRBJ2-5; no reliable D call. Germline CDR1 is MDHEN and CDR2 is SYDVKM. Between the trimmed V and J ends, which lost 3 bases and 4 bases, there was a span of 9 bases. This CDR3 comprises 13 residues. The CDR3 is CASSFGTRETQYF. The CDR3 DNA follows: TGTGCCAGCAGTTTTGGCACAAGAGAGACCCAGTACTTC. Drawing the rest from reference TRBV28 and TRBJ2-5, the complete variable domain is DVKVTQSSRYLVKRTGEKVFLECVQDMDHENMFWYRQDPGLGLRLIYFSYDVKMKEKGDIPEGYSVSREKKERFSLILESASTNQTSMYLCASSFGTRETQYFGPGTRLLVL.

The chain joins TRBV11-3 to TRBJ1-1; D might be TRBD1 (6 bases). Germline V gene sequence: CDR1 SGHNT, CDR2 YENEEA. Deletions cut 1 base from V and 3 bases from J, with 12 bases between. The CDR3 covers 15 residues. The CDR3 DNA sequence: TGTGCCAGCAGCTTAGGTCAGGGGCGCGACACTGAAGCTTTCTTT. It codes for CASSLGQGRDTEAFF.

The CDR3 bases are TGTGCCAGCAGCGTAAGACAGGCAACTAATGAAAAACTGTTTTTT. Translating gives CASSVRQATNEKLFF. The gene calls are TRBV7-2 and TRBJ1-4, with D maybe TRBD1 (6 bases). The CDR3 has 15 residues. The germline V gene has CDR1 SGHTA and CDR2 FQGNSA. Trimming stripped 5 bases from V and 0 bases from J, with 10 bases between.

The V gene is TRBV6-5, the J gene TRBJ2-7, with 7 bases fitting TRBD2. The CDR3 contains 15 residues. The V segment lost 4 bases and the J segment 3 bases; nucleotides outside the gene matches: 9. Germline CDR1 MNHEY, CDR2 SVGAGI. CDR3 coding DNA: TGTGCCAGCAGTTCTAAGGCTAGCGGAATCTACGAGCAGTACTTC. Protein product: CASSSKASGIYEQYF.

The chain recombines TRBV4-1 with TRBJ1-5; D remains ambiguous. V was shortened by 7 bases and J by 5 bases, with 15 bases between the two germline ends. CDR1 is MGHRA, CDR2 YSYEKL, per germline. The CDR3 covers 14 residues. The CDR3 coding sequence is TGCGCCAGCAACCTACGGCAGGATGATCAGCCCCAGCATTTT. Protein: CASNLRQDDQPQHF.

The gene calls are TRBV6-6 and TRBJ2-1; 8 nucleotides align to TRBD2. This CDR3 region has 15 residues. Germline lookup yields CDR1 MNHNY and CDR2 SVGAGI (reference sequence). Trimming removed 6 bases from V and 9 bases from J; junction bases left unmatched: 13. The CDR3 DNA is TGTGCCAGCAGCCCCGGGACTAGAGGTCGGGGTGAGCAGTTCTTC. Its protein is CASSPGTRGRGEQFF.

This chain connects TRBV5-1 to TRBJ2-4, with TRBD2 matching over 8 bases. Germline V lookup: CDR1 SGHRS, CDR2 YFSETQ. The CDR3 runs 14 residues. V shed 4 bases and J 8 bases; nucleotides not matched to a gene: 8. The CDR3 DNA reads as TGCGCCAGCAGCCCGGGGGGGGTTTCGGACATTCAGTACTTC. Its translation is CASSPGGVSDIQYF.

This clone came up once. J is TRBJ1-2 and V is TRBV9; the match to TRBD1 covers 8 bases. CDR1 SGDLS and CDR2 YYNGEE come from the germline V gene. The V segment lost 4 bases and the J segment 8 bases; nucleotides outside the gene matches: 10. This CDR3 has 14 residues. DNA for the CDR3: TGTGCCAGCAGCTTGGGACAGGCCCCGAAGGGCTACACCTTC. Its translation is CASSLGQAPKGYTF. Supplemented by reference TRBV9 and TRBJ1-2, the full variable domain reads DSGVTQTPKHLITATGQRVTLRCSPRSGDLSVYWYQQSLDQGLQFLIQYYNGEERAKGNILERFSAQQFPDLHSELNLSSLELGDSALYFCASSLGQAPKGYTFGSGTRLTVV.

This clone showed up just once. This chain joins TRBV27 and TRBJ2-3; 13 nucleotides match TRBD2. The germline gives CDR1 MNHEY, CDR2 SMNVEV (reference sequence). The CDR3 contains 15 residues. V was pared by 10 bases and J by 4 bases, with 8 bases of the junction left unmatched. The CDR3 DNA reads TGTGCCACCGGACTAGCGGGAGTCTTCCCAGATACGCAGTATTTT. It encodes CATGLAGVFPDTQYF.